This T cell receptor (beta chain) was sequenced in a study of shared clonotypes between healthy human individuals. This clone was seen more than once but under ten times. The same CDR3 is also encoded by other DNA sequences in this sample. The protocol was immunoSEQ multiplex PCR, while the TCRdb copy is restricted to in-frame clones and leaves out a portion. The sample lists around 79,000 clones; about 65% were seen once. This CDR3 has 12 amino acids. Trimming shortened V by 6 bases and J by 0 bases, and 6 bases separated the two germline ends. The V gene's germline CDR1 is MNHEY and CDR2 SVGAGI. The chain uses TRBV6-5 and TRBJ2-7; D is unresolved. The sequence came from a man aged 30 to 39 in good health. The sequenced material came from memory CD8+ T cells sorted from blood. Regarding subset: CD45RO+ cells pooled with CCR7-negative TemRA cells. In nucleotides, the CDR3 is TGTGCCAGCAGAGGCATCTCCTACGAGCAGTACTTC. It specifies CASRGISYEQYF.